This T cell receptor (beta chain) derives from a study of T-cell memory formation after mild COVID-19. TCRdb processed the 5' RACE reads anew with MiXCR; each CDR3 protein has one entry. The profile covers under 110,000 distinct CDR3 sequences, with around 15% appearing a single time and 25% to 35% taken by the ten largest. This clonotype was counted a few times. This CDR3 comprises 14 residues. The germline gives CDR1 SGHVS, CDR2 FNYEAQ. Between the trimmed V and J ends, which lost 7 bases and 4 bases, there was a span of 13 bases. The gene calls are TRBV7-6 and TRBJ2-2; D ambiguous. Specimen: PBMCs or a T cell subset sorted from them (not recorded which). This receptor was obtained from an adult woman who had mild COVID-19 (a few samples of this study predate the infection). Cell type and time point are not known. CDR3 residues: CASKREWGTGELFF. The CDR3 region has the DNA TGTGCCAGCAAGCGCGAGTGGGGCACCGGGGAGCTGTTTTTT.